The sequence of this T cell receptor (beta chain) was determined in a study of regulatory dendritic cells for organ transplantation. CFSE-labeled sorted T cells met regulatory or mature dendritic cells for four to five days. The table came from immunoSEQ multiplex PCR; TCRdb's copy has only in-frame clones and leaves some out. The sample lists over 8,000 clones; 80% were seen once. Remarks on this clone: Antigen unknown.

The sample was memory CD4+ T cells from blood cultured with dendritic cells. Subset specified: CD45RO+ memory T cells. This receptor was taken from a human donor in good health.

In DNA, the CDR3 is TGCGCCAGCAGCCAAGGTCCTACAGGGGCGCGTGGGGAGACCCAGTACTTC. This gives the protein CASSQGPTGARGETQYF. This chain uses TRBV4-1 with TRBJ2-5, with TRBD1 matching 7 bases. CDR3 length equals 17 residues. V shed 1 base, J shed 5 bases, and the junction held 13 bases outside the gene matches. Germline CDR1 reads MGHRA; CDR2 reads YSYEKL.